This T cell receptor beta chain is from a study of blood T cell repertoires in COVID-19. Overall study context: The United States, Italy and Spain supplied acute and convalescent COVID-19 samples. In each case, the material was cDNA or gDNA derived from T cells, B-cell-depleted T cells, or PBMCs.

Losses at the gene ends were 6 bases for V and 1 base for J; bases not matched to a gene: 8. The CDR3 covers 18 residues. CDR1 and CDR2 (germline): SNHLY, FYNNEI. Authors' methods: Amplified reference gene primers provided the basis for estimating nucleated cell counts. The repertoire was sequenced with immunoSEQ multiplex PCR; TCRdb's copy has only in-frame clones and lacks some. V, J and clone size were drawn from that table, and D and trimming were deduced from the DNA. Among about 51,000 clones listed, around 90% were seen once. V and J are TRBV2 and TRBJ2-1; the match to TRBD2 covers 14 bases. The source material was peripheral blood. This receptor was obtained from a man in his forties or fifties with acute or convalescent COVID-19. CDR3 DNA sequence: TGTGCCAGCAGGGCCTGGACTAGCGGGGGGAGGTCCTACAATGAGCAGTTCTTC. It codes for CASRAWTSGGRSYNEQFF. The whole variable domain, remainder taken from reference TRBV2 and TRBJ2-1, is EPEVTQTPSHQVTQMGQEVILRCVPISNHLYFYWYRQILGQKVEFLVSFYNNEISEKSEIFDDQFSVERPDGSNFTLKIRSTKLEDSAMYFCASRAWTSGGRSYNEQFFGPGTRLTVL.